This TCR beta chain is drawn from a study of T-cell reconstitution after alpha-beta-depleted transplantation in children. A library of TCRbeta sequences, prepared with unique molecular identifiers, was generated. TCRdb passed the PCR reads through MiXCR, listing each CDR3 protein once. The sample holds about 980,000 distinct CDR3 sequences; about 26% are singletons and the top ten take over 25%. This clonotype appeared many times. The target antigen is unknown. V was pared by 2 bases and J by 6 bases, with 11 bases between. CDR1 and CDR2 from the germline V gene are MNHEY and SVGAGI. This CDR3 comprises 14 residues. Study outcomes and limitations: A year post-transplant, T-cell counts and diversity derived mostly from newly produced T cells. Several hundred expanded graft clones reportedly gave rise to the alpha-beta T cells present about two months after transplant. Surviving thymic progenitors and recipient T cells were the source of high TCRbeta diversity at day 60 in some patients.

The TCR was taken from a boy in the first two years of life who had a stem cell transplant for SCID, so the T cells may come from the graft donor. The sample in question was PBMCs, mostly from graft donor cells, obtained 360 days after TCRalphabeta/CD19-depleted stem cell transplant. The chain links TRBV6-5 to TRBJ1-5; D is possibly TRBD1 (6 bases). CDR3 coding DNA: TGTGCCAGCAGTTACGGGGGCGCGGGTCAGCCCCAGCATTTT. Amino acids: CASSYGGAGQPQHF.